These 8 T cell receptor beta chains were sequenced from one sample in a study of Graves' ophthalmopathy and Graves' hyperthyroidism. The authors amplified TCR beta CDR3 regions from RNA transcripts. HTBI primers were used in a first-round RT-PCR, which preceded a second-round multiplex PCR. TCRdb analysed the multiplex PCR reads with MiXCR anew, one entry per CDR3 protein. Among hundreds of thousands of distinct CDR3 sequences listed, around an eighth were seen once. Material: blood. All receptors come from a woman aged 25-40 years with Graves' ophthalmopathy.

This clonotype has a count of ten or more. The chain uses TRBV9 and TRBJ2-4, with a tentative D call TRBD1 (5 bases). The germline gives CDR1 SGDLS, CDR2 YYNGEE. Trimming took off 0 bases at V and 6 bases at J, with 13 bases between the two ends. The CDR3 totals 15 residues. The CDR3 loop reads CASSVDPRQINIQYF. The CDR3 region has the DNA TGTGCCAGCAGCGTAGACCCCCGACAGATAAACATTCAGTACTTC.

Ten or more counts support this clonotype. DNA of the CDR3: TGTGCCAGCAGTTACTCTAGAGAATTGAACACCGGGGAGCTGTTTTTT. This sequence encodes CASSYSRELNTGELFF. V usage is TRBV6-5 and J usage is TRBJ2-2; no clear D gene. This CDR3 region has 16 residues. Between the trimmed V and J ends, which lost 0 bases and 1 base, there was a span of 9 bases. Germline V CDR1 and CDR2: MNHEY, SVGAGI.

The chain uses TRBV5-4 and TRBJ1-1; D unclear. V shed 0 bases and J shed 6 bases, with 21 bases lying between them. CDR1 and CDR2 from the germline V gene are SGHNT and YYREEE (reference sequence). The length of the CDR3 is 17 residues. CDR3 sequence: CASSLGVGREKAPEAFF. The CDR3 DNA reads TGTGCCAGCAGCTTGGGAGTAGGGAGGGAGAAGGCCCCTGAAGCTTTCTTT.

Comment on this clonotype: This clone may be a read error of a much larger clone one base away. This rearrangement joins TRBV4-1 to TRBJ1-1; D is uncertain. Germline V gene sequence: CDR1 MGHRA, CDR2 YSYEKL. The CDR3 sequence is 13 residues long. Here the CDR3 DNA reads TGCGTCAGCAGCCAAAGGTTGGGGACTGAAGCTTTCTTT. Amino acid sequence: CVSSQRLGTEAFF.

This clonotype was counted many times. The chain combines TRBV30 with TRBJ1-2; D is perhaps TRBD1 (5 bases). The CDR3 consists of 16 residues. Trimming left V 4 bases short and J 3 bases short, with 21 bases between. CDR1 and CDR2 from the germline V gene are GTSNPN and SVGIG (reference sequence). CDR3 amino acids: CAWTKGTIGTDYGYTF. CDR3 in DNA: TGTGCCTGGACCAAGGGGACTATAGGGACGGACTATGGCTACACCTTC.

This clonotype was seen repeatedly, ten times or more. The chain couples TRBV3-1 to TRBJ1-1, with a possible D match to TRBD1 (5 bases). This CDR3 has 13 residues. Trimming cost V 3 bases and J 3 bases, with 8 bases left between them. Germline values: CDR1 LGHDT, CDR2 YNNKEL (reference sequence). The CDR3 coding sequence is TGTGCCAGCAGCCAGACAGCCTACACTGAAGCTTTCTTT. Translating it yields CASSQTAYTEAFF.

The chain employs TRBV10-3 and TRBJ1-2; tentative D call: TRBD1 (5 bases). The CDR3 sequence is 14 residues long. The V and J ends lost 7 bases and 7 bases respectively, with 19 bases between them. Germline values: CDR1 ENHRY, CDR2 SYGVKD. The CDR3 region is CAITPGSGLGGYTF. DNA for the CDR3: TGTGCCATCACCCCCGGGTCAGGGTTAGGTGGCTACACCTTC.

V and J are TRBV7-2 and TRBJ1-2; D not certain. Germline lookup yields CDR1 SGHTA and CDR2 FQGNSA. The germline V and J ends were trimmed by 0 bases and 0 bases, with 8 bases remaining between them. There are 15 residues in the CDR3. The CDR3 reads CASSLAPVANYGYTF. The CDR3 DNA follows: TGTGCCAGCAGCTTAGCCCCGGTAGCTAACTATGGCTACACCTTC.